These 31 T cell receptor beta chains came from one sample sequenced in a study of shared T cell receptors in the human thymus. Using immunoSEQ multiplex PCR, the repertoire was profiled, and TCRdb retains in-frame clones only, with some absent. The sample lists 600,000 or so clones; roughly 86% were seen once. These data were also filed under a second study, of human thymus T cells.

The sequenced material came from thymocytes. The receptors originated from a boy under two years old with a congenital heart defect.

This clone occurred once. The chain couples TRBV27 to TRBJ2-5, with a tentative D call TRBD2 (6 bases). Germline CDR1 and CDR2: MNHEY and SMNVEV (reference sequence). V dropped 6 bases and J dropped 3 bases, with 11 bases sitting between them. CDR3 length: 13 amino acids. The CDR3 bases are TGTGCCAGCAGGATGGCGGGAAAAGAGACCCAGTACTTC. It yields the protein CASRMAGKETQYF.

This chain uses TRBV27 with TRBJ1-2, with D uncertain. This CDR3 is built from 14 residues. The germline V and J ends were trimmed by 3 bases and 0 bases, with 8 bases remaining between them. CDR1 is MNHEY and CDR2 is SMNVEV in the germline V gene (reference sequence). The DNA for the CDR3 is TGTGCCAGCAGTTTTATACTCGCTAACTATGGCTACACCTTC. This encodes CASSFILANYGYTF.

The chain combines TRBV5-4 with TRBJ2-7, with 8 bases identical to TRBD2. With V trimmed by 4 bases and J by 2 bases, 20 bases remained unmatched. The CDR3 has 19 amino acids. Germline CDR1 SGHNT, CDR2 YYREEE (reference sequence). DNA for the CDR3: TGTGCCAGCAGCCTCCGGGACGTTAGTAAGCGGGAGAGCCCCTACGAGCAGTACTTC. It specifies CASSLRDVSKRESPYEQYF.

V gene TRBV5-6 combines with J gene TRBJ2-7; 9 nucleotides match TRBD1. V gave up 0 bases and J gave up 5 bases; unmatched junction bases: 3. The germline V gene has CDR1 SGHDT and CDR2 YYEEEE. The CDR3 loop spans 14 amino acids. The CDR3 sequence is CASSLVGQGNEQYF. For the CDR3, the DNA is TGTGCCAGCAGCTTGGTGGGACAGGGTAACGAGCAGTACTTC.

This clone has only a few counts. This chain uses TRBV14 with TRBJ2-5; possibly TRBD2 for D (7 bases). The germline gives CDR1 SGHDN, CDR2 FVKESK. Trimming shortened V by 1 base and J by 5 bases, and 26 bases separated the two germline ends. The CDR3 covers 19 residues. The CDR3 sequence: CASSQVPCCRGGLIETQYF. The DNA of the CDR3 is TGTGCCAGCAGCCAAGTCCCCTGTTGTAGGGGGGGCCTTATCGAGACCCAGTACTTC. The full variable domain, rest sourced from reference TRBV14 and TRBJ2-5, is EAGVTQFPSHSVIEKGQTVTLRCDPISGHDNLYWYRRVMGKEIKFLLHFVKESKQDESGMPNNRFLAERTGGTYSTLKVQPAELEDSGVYFCASSQVPCCRGGLIETQYFGPGTRLLVL.

The gene calls are TRBV7-2 and TRBJ2-7, with 8 bases matching TRBD1. The CDR3 has 14 amino acids. CDR1 is SGHTA, CDR2 FQGNSA, per germline. The J segment lost 3 bases and the V segment lost 0 bases, leaving 1 base of the junction unmatched. CDR3 sequence reads: CASSLADRGYEQYF. The DNA of the CDR3 is TGTGCCAGCAGCTTAGCTGACAGGGGCTACGAGCAGTACTTC.

This chain connects TRBV6-1 to TRBJ2-1, with 11 positions matching TRBD2. Germline loops: CDR1 MNHNS, CDR2 SASEGT. The CDR3 has 15 amino acids. Germline trimming cut 6 bases from V and 4 bases from J; bases unmatched to any gene: 5. The CDR3 DNA reads as TGTGCCAGCAGAGGGGGGACTAGCGGATACAATGAGCAGTTCTTC. Translating gives CASRGGTSGYNEQFF.

The chain joins TRBV18 to TRBJ1-1, with 9 bases aligning to TRBD1. From germline, CDR1 is KGHSH and CDR2 LQKENI. The CDR3 is made up of 16 amino acids. V lost 1 base and J lost 4; bases outside the gene matches: 7. The CDR3 region has the DNA TGTGCCAGCTCACCACGGGACAGGGCCCTGGGCACTGAAGCTTTCTTT. Translated, it gives CASSPRDRALGTEAFF. Together with reference TRBV18 and TRBJ1-1, the CDR3 gives the full variable domain: NAGVMQNPRHLVRRRGQEARLRCSPMKGHSHVYWYRQLPEEGLKFMVYLQKENIIDESGMPKERFSAEFPKEGPSILRIQQVVRGDSAAYFCASSPRDRALGTEAFFGQGTRLTVV.

The CDR3 nucleotides read TGTGCCAGCAATCGAAGGCCGAGACTGGGCACTGAAGCTTTCTTT. Protein product: CASNRRPRLGTEAFF. V is TRBV2 and J is TRBJ1-1; the D is unclear. Trimming removed 7 bases from V and 4 bases from J, with 19 bases in between. The germline gives CDR1 SNHLY, CDR2 FYNNEI. The CDR3 extends over 15 amino acids.

The V gene is TRBV5-6, the J gene TRBJ1-1; no definite D call. CDR1 is SGHDT, CDR2 YYEEEE, per germline. The CDR3 loop spans 15 amino acids. V lost 0 bases and J 0 bases, leaving 9 bases between the germline ends. The CDR3: CASSLVHQMNTEAFF. DNA for the CDR3: TGTGCCAGCAGCTTGGTACACCAGATGAACACTGAAGCTTTCTTT.

The gene calls are TRBV14 and TRBJ2-7; 13 nucleotides line up with TRBD2. The CDR3 covers 16 residues. V trimming: 4 bases; J trimming: 1 base; junction bases outside the gene matches: 4. CDR1 is SGHDN and CDR2 is FVKESK in the germline V gene. The chain's CDR3 is CASSPTSGRNSYEQYF. The CDR3 nucleotides are TGTGCCAGCAGCCCGACTAGCGGGAGGAATTCCTACGAGCAGTACTTC.

The chain couples TRBV19 to TRBJ1-1, with no clear D. V lost 4 bases to trimming and J lost 1 base, with 10 bases between them. CDR1 LNHDA and CDR2 SQIVND come from the germline V gene (reference sequence). CDR3 length: 14 amino acids. DNA for the CDR3: TGTGCCAGTAGTACGGCGGAGAAGAACACTGAAGCTTTCTTT. It specifies CASSTAEKNTEAFF.

The chain has TRBV28 and TRBJ2-5; 9 bases fit TRBD1. CDR1 MDHEN and CDR2 SYDVKM come from the germline V gene. The CDR3 totals 16 residues. The V segment lost 5 bases and the J segment 2 bases; nucleotides outside the gene matches: 9. The CDR3 nucleotides read TGTGCCAGCAGTAGAAACCCGGGACAGGGACAAGAGACCCAGTACTTC. Its protein product is CASSRNPGQGQETQYF.

The J gene is TRBJ2-1, the V gene TRBV4-3, with D possibly matching TRBD1 (6 bases). Deletions cut 3 bases from V and 3 bases from J, with 18 bases between. CDR3 length: 17 residues. CDR1 LGHNA and CDR2 YSLEER come from the germline V gene. The CDR3: CASSQKKNRVFYNEQFF. In DNA form, the CDR3 reads TGCGCCAGCAGCCAGAAAAAAAACAGGGTTTTCTACAATGAGCAGTTCTTC.

The chain uses TRBV19 and TRBJ1-1; 9 bases are shared with TRBD1. After removal of 3 bases from V and 1 base from J, the junction contained 9 bases not matched to a gene. CDR3 size: 17 residues. From germline, CDR1 is LNHDA and CDR2 SQIVND (reference sequence). The CDR3 nucleotides read TGTGCCAGTAGTATCGACAGGGGGGACGAGACGAACACTGAAGCTTTCTTT. It encodes CASSIDRGDETNTEAFF.

The CDR3 region is CASSLYPGQQYF. CDR3 nucleotide sequence: TGTGCCAGCAGCTTATATCCAGGCCAGCAGTACTTC. The chain employs TRBV7-9 and TRBJ2-7; D call uncertain. This CDR3 is built from 12 residues. Trimming took 2 bases from V and 8 from J, leaving 10 bases between them. Germline V gene lookup returns CDR1 SEHNR and CDR2 FQNEAQ (reference sequence).

This clone was observed a single time. V gene TRBV14 combines with J gene TRBJ1-4; D is unclear. The CDR3 runs 15 residues. Per the germline V gene, CDR1 is SGHDN and CDR2 is FVKESK. Between the trimmed V and J ends, which lost 2 bases and 8 bases, there was a span of 15 bases. CDR3 amino acids: CASSQIKGAGEKLFF. In DNA, the CDR3 is TGTGCCAGCAGCCAAATCAAAGGTGCCGGGGAAAAACTGTTTTTT.

The chain is built from TRBV5-1 and TRBJ2-2; 13 bases fit TRBD2. Germline V gene lookup returns CDR1 SGHRS and CDR2 YFSETQ. The CDR3 is 18 amino acids. J gave up 6 bases and V 3 bases, and 11 bases lay outside the gene matches. The chain's CDR3 is CASSSHLTSGGAAGELFF. The CDR3 coding sequence is TGCGCCAGCAGCTCCCACCTCACTAGCGGGGGGGCGGCCGGGGAGCTGTTTTTT.

The chain combines TRBV28 with TRBJ2-1; D is unclear. The CDR3 is 13 residues long. V lost 5 bases to trimming and J lost 9 bases, with 14 bases between them. Germline V gene lookup returns CDR1 MDHEN and CDR2 SYDVKM. The chain's CDR3 is CASSHPYGSEQFF. For the CDR3, the DNA is TGTGCCAGCAGTCACCCCTATGGTAGTGAGCAGTTCTTC.

CDR3 sequence: CASSTDRESGQPQHF. The CDR3 DNA sequence: TGTGCCAGCAGCACGGACAGGGAGTCAGGTCAGCCCCAGCATTTT. The chain is built from TRBV7-2 and TRBJ1-5; 8 bases align to TRBD1. Germline V gene lookup returns CDR1 SGHTA and CDR2 FQGNSA. This CDR3 comprises 15 residues. V lost 5 bases and J lost 6; bases outside the gene matches: 9.

The V and J genes are TRBV6-5 and TRBJ1-2; TRBD1 matches 7 bases. V shed 7 bases and J 0 bases; nucleotides not matched to a gene: 8. The germline gives CDR1 MNHEY, CDR2 SVGAGI. This CDR3 is built from 15 residues. The CDR3 DNA sequence: TGTGCCAGCACCGAATCAGGGACAGCTAACTATGGCTACACCTTC. Translating gives CASTESGTANYGYTF.

This clone appeared a single time. The V and J genes are TRBV6-5 and TRBJ1-2, with D tentatively TRBD1 (5 bases). Germline V gene data show CDR1 as MNHEY and CDR2 as SVGAGI. With 7 bases removed from V and 11 bases from J, the gap between germline ends came to 17 bases. CDR3 length: 12 amino acids. CDR3 sequence (DNA): TGTGCCAGCACCTCCCGGGACGGGAGGTACACCTTC. Its protein is CASTSRDGRYTF.

As for this clone: Mismatch with germline at one junction end may stem from a read error. This rearrangement joins TRBV15 to TRBJ2-7, with unresolved D. The length of the CDR3 is 9 residues. Germline CDR1 is LNHNV and CDR2 is YYDKDF (reference sequence). CDR3 loop: CATGLFRNF. DNA for the CDR3: TGTGCCACCGGCCTCTTCAGGAACTTC.

The chain has TRBV19 and TRBJ2-7; D is unclear. CDR3 length: 14 residues. Trimming left V 5 bases short and J 6 bases short, with 17 bases between. The germline V gene has CDR1 LNHDA and CDR2 SQIVND (reference sequence). Written as DNA, the CDR3 is TGTGCCAGTAGTGCCCGGGTATCTAGTGGCGAGCAGTACTTC. Translating it yields CASSARVSSGEQYF.

This clone showed up just a few times. The chain carries TRBV4-1 and TRBJ1-1; D remains ambiguous. The CDR3 loop spans 15 amino acids. With 2 bases removed from V and 0 bases from J, the gap between germline ends came to 10 bases. Germline V CDR1 and CDR2: MGHRA, YSYEKL. The DNA of the CDR3 is TGCGCCAGCAGCCAAAGGAGGCGGTTGAACACTGAAGCTTTCTTT. It codes for CASSQRRRLNTEAFF.

The chain is built from TRBV4-3 and TRBJ2-2; 7 bases match TRBD1. The CDR3 spans 19 residues. The junction had 10 bases not matched to a gene; V was cut back by 0 bases and J by 0 bases. Germline-derived CDR1 and CDR2 are LGHNA and YSLEER. Here the CDR3 reads CASSQEGGKEAPNTGELFF. The CDR3 DNA sequence: TGCGCCAGCAGCCAAGAAGGGGGCAAGGAGGCGCCGAACACCGGGGAGCTGTTTTTT.

The chain links TRBV28 to TRBJ2-7; 9 bases line up with TRBD1. CDR1 is MDHEN, CDR2 SYDVKM, per germline. The CDR3 is made up of 18 amino acids. With 1 base clipped from V and 5 bases from J, the junction kept 15 bases outside the gene matches. CDR3 amino acids: CASSLLPQGAVSLDEQYF. The CDR3 bases are TGTGCCAGCAGTTTATTACCACAGGGGGCGGTTTCTTTGGACGAGCAGTACTTC.

This chain uses TRBV10-3 with TRBJ1-3; 9 bases align to TRBD1. V lost 6 bases and J lost 4; bases outside the gene matches: 10. Germline V lookup: CDR1 ENHRY, CDR2 SYGVKD. The CDR3 totals 16 residues. The chain's CDR3 is CAIRPGQGFEGNTIYF. CDR3 nucleotide sequence: TGTGCCATCAGACCCGGACAGGGGTTCGAGGGAAACACCATATATTTT.

The chain couples TRBV2 to TRBJ2-1; weak D call: TRBD1 (6 bases). This CDR3 spans 14 amino acids. V lost 3 bases to trimming and J lost 5 bases, with 11 bases between them. CDR1 SNHLY and CDR2 FYNNEI come from the germline V gene. The CDR3 loop is CASSERGIHNEQFF. Written as DNA, the CDR3 is TGTGCCAGCAGTGAGAGGGGGATTCACAATGAGCAGTTCTTC.

This chain connects TRBV7-9 to TRBJ2-7; a weak D match, TRBD2 (5 bases). Germline V gene data show CDR1 as SEHNR and CDR2 as FQNEAQ (reference sequence). Deletions cut 0 bases from V and 2 bases from J, with 14 bases between. The CDR3 has 16 amino acids. The CDR3 loop reads CASSLAQGLRAYEQYF. DNA of the CDR3: TGTGCCAGCAGCTTAGCGCAAGGACTCCGGGCCTACGAGCAGTACTTC.

The chain couples TRBV5-8 to TRBJ2-4; 9 positions agree with TRBD2. With 3 bases clipped from V and 0 bases from J, the junction kept 13 bases outside the gene matches. From germline, CDR1 is SGHTS and CDR2 YDEGEE. There are 19 residues in the CDR3. The CDR3 nucleotides are TGTGCCAGCAGCTACCCTTTAGCGGGGGAATTTCTAGCCAAAAACATTCAGTACTTC. It translates to CASSYPLAGEFLAKNIQYF.